The next 24 T cell receptor beta chains were all read from a single sample in a study of blood T cell repertoires in COVID-19. Produced via immunoSEQ multiplex PCR; TCRdb's table is partial and in-frame only. The sample contains about 190,000 clones, about 86% of which appear only once. Sequenced sample: PBMCs or T cells enriched from blood (not recorded which). These receptor sequences come from a woman aged 40-49 years in a cohort exposed to, infected with or recovered from COVID-19 (not recorded which).

The chain joins TRBV2 to TRBJ2-3, with 11 bases fitting TRBD1. CDR1 and CDR2 from the germline V gene are SNHLY and FYNNEI. The CDR3 length is 12 residues. V shed 5 bases and J 14 bases; nucleotides not matched to a gene: 6. CDR3 nucleotide sequence: TGTGCCAGCAGTTGGGACAGGGGGATAGGGTATTTT. Protein product: CASSWDRGIGYF.

The V gene is TRBV6-5, the J gene TRBJ1-2; no firm D call. Germline CDR1 reads MNHEY; CDR2 reads SVGAGI. Trimming removed 0 bases at V and 8 bases at J, with 13 bases between. The CDR3 length is 14 residues. The CDR3, as DNA: TGTGCCAGCAGTTACTCGCCCCCCGCTAGCGGCTACACCTTC. Its translation: CASSYSPPASGYTF.

Written as DNA, the CDR3 is TGTGCCAGTTGGGGGGGAAACACTGAAGCTTTCTTT. This encodes CASWGGNTEAFF. The chain uses TRBV4-2 and TRBJ1-1; perhaps TRBD1 as D (5 bases). V was clipped by 9 bases and J by 2 bases, with 10 bases between them. This CDR3 is 12 amino acids long. In germline, CDR1 is LGHNA, CDR2 YNFKEQ.

The CDR3, as DNA: TGCAGCGTTGAAGATACCGGGTCACCAAATGAAAAACTGTTTTTT. Protein: CSVEDTGSPNEKLFF. The gene calls are TRBV29-1 and TRBJ1-4; no reliable D call. The germline V and J ends were trimmed by 0 bases and 5 bases, with 13 bases remaining between them. The germline gives CDR1 SQVTM, CDR2 ANQGSEA. The CDR3 runs to 15 residues.

This chain uses TRBV13 with TRBJ2-7; D perhaps matches TRBD1 (6 bases). This CDR3 is 15 amino acids long. The germline V gene has CDR1 PRHDT and CDR2 FYEKMQ (reference sequence). Trimming removed 5 bases at V and 0 bases at J, with 14 bases between. DNA of the CDR3: TGTGCCAGCAGCATCAGGGGTGGTAGCTCCTACGAGCAGTACTTC. It codes for CASSIRGGSSYEQYF.

The V gene is TRBV24-1, the J gene TRBJ2-7; no clear D. The germline gives CDR1 KGHDR, CDR2 SFDVKD. V shed 0 bases and J shed 0 bases, with 8 bases lying between them. CDR3 length: 15 residues. The CDR3 sequence: CATSDLHWASYEQYF. CDR3 sequence (DNA): TGTGCCACCAGTGATTTGCACTGGGCCTCCTACGAGCAGTACTTC.

This rearrangement joins TRBV5-1 to TRBJ2-3, with 11 nucleotides matching TRBD1. With V trimmed by 4 bases and J by 3 bases, 7 bases remained unmatched. The CDR3 is 16 residues long. Germline V gene sequence: CDR1 SGHRS, CDR2 YFSETQ. As DNA, the CDR3 is TGCGCCAGCAGCCCGGGGGACAGGGGGAGGACAGATACGCAGTATTTT. Protein product: CASSPGDRGRTDTQYF.

The V gene is TRBV4-1, the J gene TRBJ1-1, with D perhaps TRBD1 (6 bases). The CDR3 is 15 residues long. The germline V and J ends were trimmed by 4 bases and 0 bases, with 12 bases remaining between them. The germline gives CDR1 MGHRA, CDR2 YSYEKL. CDR3 DNA: TGCGCCAGCAGCCTTCGGACAGCCATGAACACTGAAGCTTTCTTT. Translating it yields CASSLRTAMNTEAFF.

The V and J genes are TRBV6-1 and TRBJ1-2, with TRBD1 matching 7 bases. The trim removed 2 bases at V and 0 bases at J, leaving 3 bases unmatched. The CDR3 is made up of 15 amino acids. CDR1 is MNHNS and CDR2 is SASEGT in the germline V gene. The CDR3 loop reads CASSEMGTANYGYTF. The DNA for the CDR3 is TGTGCCAGCAGTGAAATGGGGACAGCTAACTATGGCTACACCTTC.

This clone has just one count. The rearrangement joins TRBV5-1 to TRBJ2-1; the match to TRBD2 covers 7 bases. The V gene end was trimmed by 5 bases and the J gene end by 6 bases; junction bases not matched to a gene: 14. Germline CDR1 reads SGHRS; CDR2 reads YFSETQ. This CDR3 region has 16 residues. This CDR3 reads CASSKSSLARTNEQFF. The CDR3 DNA is TGCGCCAGCAGTAAAAGTTCACTAGCGAGGACCAATGAGCAGTTCTTC.

This clone was seen only once. This chain uses TRBV19 with TRBJ1-3, with 10 bases matching TRBD1. Germline loops: CDR1 LNHDA, CDR2 SQIVND (reference sequence). The CDR3 has 18 amino acids. V lost 6 bases to trimming and J lost 0 bases; unmatched junction nucleotides: 11. DNA for the CDR3: TGTGCCAGTAGCCAGACAGGGGGCGCGATTGGCTCTGGAAACACCATATATTTT. Protein: CASSQTGGAIGSGNTIYF.

The rearrangement joins TRBV2 to TRBJ2-5; D might be TRBD2 (6 bases). V gave up 7 bases and J gave up 2 bases, with 26 bases separating them. Germline V gives CDR1 SNHLY, CDR2 FYNNEI. The CDR3 runs to 18 residues. For the CDR3, the DNA is TGTGCCAGCATCCCCTGGGGGGTTAGCGGAGGAAGACAAGAGACCCAGTACTTC. It translates to CASIPWGVSGGRQETQYF. Full variable domain (outside the CDR3, taken from reference TRBV2 and TRBJ2-5): EPEVTQTPSHQVTQMGQEVILRCVPISNHLYFYWYRQILGQKVEFLVSFYNNEISEKSEIFDDQFSVERPDGSNFTLKIRSTKLEDSAMYFCASIPWGVSGGRQETQYFGPGTRLLVL.

The chain employs TRBV30 and TRBJ2-7, with 10 positions matching TRBD1. CDR1 and CDR2 (germline): GTSNPN, SVGIG (reference sequence). The CDR3 is made up of 13 amino acids. V lost 5 bases to trimming and J lost 7 bases; unmatched junction nucleotides: 8. In DNA form, the CDR3 reads TGTGCCTGGGGGACAGGGGAAATCGGGGAGCAGTACTTC. It codes for CAWGTGEIGEQYF.

This clone was detected a few times. The V and J genes are TRBV28 and TRBJ1-2; D is perhaps TRBD1 (5 bases). The V gene's germline CDR1 is MDHEN and CDR2 SYDVKM. V lost 2 bases to trimming and J lost 5 bases, with 15 bases between them. CDR3 length equals 15 residues. CDR3 region: CASSLRGTLNYGYTF. The DNA of the CDR3 is TGTGCCAGCAGTTTACGGGGGACGCTGAATTATGGCTACACCTTC.

Here the CDR3 reads CASSLGPESNTGELFF. The CDR3 coding sequence is TGCGCCAGCAGCTTGGGCCCAGAATCGAACACCGGGGAGCTGTTTTTT. This chain links TRBV5-1 with TRBJ2-2, with D hard to call. The V and J ends lost 0 bases and 0 bases respectively, with 9 bases between them. This CDR3 has 16 residues. Germline assignment: CDR1 SGHRS and CDR2 YFSETQ. The whole variable domain, filled in from reference TRBV5-1 and TRBJ2-2, reads KAGVTQTPRYLIKTRGQQVTLSCSPISGHRSVSWYQQTPGQGLQFLFEYFSETQRNKGNFPGRFSGRQFSNSRSEMNVSTLELGDSALYLCASSLGPESNTGELFFGEGSRLTVL.

The rearrangement joins TRBV9 to TRBJ1-2; TRBD1 agrees at 8 bases. This CDR3 is 14 amino acids long. Losses at the gene ends were 7 bases for V and 8 bases for J; bases not matched to a gene: 13. Germline CDR1 is SGDLS and CDR2 is YYNGEE. CDR3 nucleotide sequence: TGTGCCAGCGCCCGGACAGGGCCTTTGGAGGGCTACACCTTC. It codes for CASARTGPLEGYTF.

This chain uses TRBV4-1 with TRBJ1-6; D is unclear. V shed 1 base and J shed 8 bases, with 12 bases lying between them. This CDR3 has 15 amino acids. Germline V CDR1 and CDR2: MGHRA, YSYEKL. This CDR3 is CASSQVSRGDSPLHF. The CDR3 nucleotides are TGCGCCAGCAGCCAAGTTAGTAGAGGCGATTCACCCCTCCACTTT.

V usage is TRBV4-1 and J usage is TRBJ2-7, with D perhaps TRBD2 (5 bases). This CDR3 has 16 amino acids. Germline-derived CDR1 and CDR2 are MGHRA and YSYEKL. With 0 bases removed from V and 3 bases from J, the gap between germline ends came to 15 bases. The CDR3 loop is CASSQEAAGPNYEQYF. The CDR3 coding sequence is TGCGCCAGCAGCCAAGAGGCGGCGGGTCCAAACTACGAGCAGTACTTC.

This chain uses TRBV9 with TRBJ2-1; TRBD2 is a possible D gene (5 bases). CDR3 size: 12 residues. V was clipped by 7 bases and J by 8 bases, with 13 bases between them. Germline V lookup: CDR1 SGDLS, CDR2 YYNGEE. In DNA, the CDR3 is TGTGCCAGCTCGGACTCCATCCATGAGCAGTTCTTC. Translating it yields CASSDSIHEQFF. Based on the CDR3 plus reference TRBV9 and TRBJ2-1, the full variable domain is DSGVTQTPKHLITATGQRVTLRCSPRSGDLSVYWYQQSLDQGLQFLIQYYNGEERAKGNILERFSAQQFPDLHSELNLSSLELGDSALYFCASSDSIHEQFFGPGTRLTVL.

This chain links TRBV13 with TRBJ2-1; 7 bases map to TRBD2. Per the germline V gene, CDR1 is PRHDT and CDR2 is FYEKMQ (reference sequence). This CDR3 region has 17 residues. Trimming cost V 4 bases and J 3 bases; bases outside gene matches: 12. The CDR3 sequence is CASSSTSGTNLYNEQFF. As DNA, the CDR3 is TGTGCCAGCAGCTCAACCTCCGGGACTAACCTCTACAATGAGCAGTTCTTC.

This chain joins TRBV18 and TRBJ2-3; 8 bases match TRBD1. V was clipped by 3 bases and J by 2 bases; unmatched bases: 7. The CDR3 length is 16 residues. Germline CDR1 reads KGHSH; CDR2 reads LQKENI. The CDR3 here is CASSPGTGRNTDTQYF. CDR3 nucleotides: TGTGCCAGCTCACCTGGGACAGGAAGAAACACAGATACGCAGTATTTT.

The rearrangement links TRBV3-1 (or the pseudogene TRBV3-2) to TRBJ2-4; D is undetermined. In germline, CDR1 is LGHDT, CDR2 YNNKEL (reference sequence). The CDR3 extends over 18 amino acids. Between the trimmed V and J ends, which lost 5 bases and 1 base, there was a span of 21 bases. CDR3 in amino acids: CASSFYPGSPLAKNIQYF. DNA for the CDR3: TGTGCCAGCAGCTTTTATCCCGGGTCTCCCCTGGCCAAAAACATTCAGTACTTC.

This clone was detected many times. The sample contains more than one DNA sequence encoding this CDR3. This rearrangement joins TRBV6-2 or TRBV6-3 to TRBJ2-2, with 10 bases fitting TRBD1. This CDR3 has 15 residues. Germline assignment: CDR1 MNHEY and CDR2 SVGEGT. Unmatched junction bases numbered 2, after V lost 4 bases and J lost 3 bases. Here the CDR3 reads CASSSGTGDTGELFF. The CDR3 DNA reads TGTGCCAGCAGTTCCGGGACAGGGGACACCGGGGAGCTGTTTTTT.

In its sample, this clone was seen a few times. The chain links TRBV6-4 to TRBJ1-1; 7 bases are a match to TRBD1. CDR1 is MRHNA, CDR2 SNTAGT, per germline. CDR3 length: 14 amino acids. V was clipped by 3 bases and J by 1 base; unmatched bases: 2. The CDR3: CASSEGTENTEAFF. As DNA, the CDR3 is TGTGCCAGCAGTGAGGGGACAGAGAACACTGAAGCTTTCTTT.